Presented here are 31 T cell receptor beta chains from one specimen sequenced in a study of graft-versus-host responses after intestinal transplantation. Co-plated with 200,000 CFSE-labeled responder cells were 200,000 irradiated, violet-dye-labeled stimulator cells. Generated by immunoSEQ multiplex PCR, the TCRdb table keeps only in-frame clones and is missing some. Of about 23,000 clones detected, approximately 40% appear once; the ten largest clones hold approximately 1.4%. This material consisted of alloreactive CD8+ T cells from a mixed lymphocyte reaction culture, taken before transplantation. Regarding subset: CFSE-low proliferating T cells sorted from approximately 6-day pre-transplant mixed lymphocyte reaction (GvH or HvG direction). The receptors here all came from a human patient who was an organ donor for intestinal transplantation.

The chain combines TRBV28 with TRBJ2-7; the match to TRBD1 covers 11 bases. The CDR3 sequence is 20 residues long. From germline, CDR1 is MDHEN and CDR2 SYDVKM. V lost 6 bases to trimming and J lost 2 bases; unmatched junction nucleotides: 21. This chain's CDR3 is CASSPLLWTGGQFTPYEQYF. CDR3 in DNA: TGTGCCAGCAGCCCCCTCCTCTGGACAGGGGGCCAGTTTACCCCCTACGAGCAGTACTTC.

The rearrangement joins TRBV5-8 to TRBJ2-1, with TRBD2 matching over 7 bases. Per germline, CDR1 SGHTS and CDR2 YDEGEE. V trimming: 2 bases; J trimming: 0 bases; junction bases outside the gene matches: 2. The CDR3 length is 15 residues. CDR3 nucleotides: TGTGCCAGCAGCTTCGGCGGGAGCTCCTACAATGAGCAGTTCTTC. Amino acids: CASSFGGSSYNEQFF.

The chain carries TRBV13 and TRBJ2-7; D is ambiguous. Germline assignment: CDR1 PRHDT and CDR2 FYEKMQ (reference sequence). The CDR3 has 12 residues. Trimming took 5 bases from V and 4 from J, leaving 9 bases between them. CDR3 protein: CASSTGTYEQYF. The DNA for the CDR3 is TGTGCCAGCAGCACGGGTACTTACGAGCAGTACTTC.

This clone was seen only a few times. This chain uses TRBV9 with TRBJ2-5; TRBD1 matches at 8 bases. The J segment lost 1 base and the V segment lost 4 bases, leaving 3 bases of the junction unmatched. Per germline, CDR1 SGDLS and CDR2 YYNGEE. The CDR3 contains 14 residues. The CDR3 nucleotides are TGTGCCAGCAGCCCAGGGGGCCTCCAAGAGACCCAGTACTTC. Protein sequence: CASSPGGLQETQYF.

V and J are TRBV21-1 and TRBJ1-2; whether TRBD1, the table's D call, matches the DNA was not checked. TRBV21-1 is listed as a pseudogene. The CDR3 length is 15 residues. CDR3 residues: CASSNESGGSDGYTF. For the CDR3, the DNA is TGTGCCAGCAGCAATGAGTCAGGGGGAAGTGATGGCTACACCTTC.

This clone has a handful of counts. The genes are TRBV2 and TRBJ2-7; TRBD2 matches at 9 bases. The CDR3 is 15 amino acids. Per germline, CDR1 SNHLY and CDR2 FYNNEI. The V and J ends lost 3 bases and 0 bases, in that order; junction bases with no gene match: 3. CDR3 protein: CASSDWTSDSYEQYF. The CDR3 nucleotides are TGTGCCAGCAGTGACTGGACTAGCGACTCCTACGAGCAGTACTTC.

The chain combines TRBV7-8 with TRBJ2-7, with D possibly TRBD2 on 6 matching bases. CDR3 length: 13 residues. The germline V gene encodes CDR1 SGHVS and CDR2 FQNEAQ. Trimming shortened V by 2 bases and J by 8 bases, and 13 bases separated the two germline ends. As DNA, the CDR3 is TGTGCCAGCAGCTTACGGGGGTCCTCGCAGCAGTACTTC. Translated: CASSLRGSSQQYF.

CDR3 protein: CSVDSFVRVGNQPQHF. The DNA of the CDR3 is TGCAGCGTTGACTCTTTTGTCCGCGTCGGCAATCAGCCCCAGCATTTT. This chain links TRBV29-1 with TRBJ1-5, with no clear D. V lost 3 bases and J 2 bases, leaving 17 bases between the germline ends. The CDR3 length is 16 residues. Germline V gene sequence: CDR1 SQVTM, CDR2 ANQGSEA.

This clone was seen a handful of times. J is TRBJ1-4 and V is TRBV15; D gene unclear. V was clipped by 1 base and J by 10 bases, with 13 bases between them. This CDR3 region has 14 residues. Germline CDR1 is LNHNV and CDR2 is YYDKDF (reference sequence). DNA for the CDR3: TGTGCCACCAGCAGAGCGATTGGATGGCGAAAACTGTTTTTT. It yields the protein CATSRAIGWRKLFF.

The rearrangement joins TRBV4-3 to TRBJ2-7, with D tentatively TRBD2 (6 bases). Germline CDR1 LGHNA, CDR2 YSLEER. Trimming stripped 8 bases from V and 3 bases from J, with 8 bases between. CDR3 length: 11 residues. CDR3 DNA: TGCGCCAGCGCCGGGGGCTACGAGCAGTACTTC. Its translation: CASAGGYEQYF.

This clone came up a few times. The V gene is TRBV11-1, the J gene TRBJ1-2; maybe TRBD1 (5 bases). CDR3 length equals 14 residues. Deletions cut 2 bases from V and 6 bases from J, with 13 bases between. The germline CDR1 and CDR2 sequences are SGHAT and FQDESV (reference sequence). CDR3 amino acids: CASSLFARGDGYTF. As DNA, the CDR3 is TGTGCCAGCAGCTTATTTGCTCGAGGGGATGGCTACACCTTC.

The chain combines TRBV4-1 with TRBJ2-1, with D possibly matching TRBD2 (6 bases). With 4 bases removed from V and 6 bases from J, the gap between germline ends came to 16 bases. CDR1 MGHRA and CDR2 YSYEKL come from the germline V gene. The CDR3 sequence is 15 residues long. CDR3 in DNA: TGCGCCAGCAGCCGCCTCCCGGGAGTAGTCAATGAGCAGTTCTTC. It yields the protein CASSRLPGVVNEQFF.

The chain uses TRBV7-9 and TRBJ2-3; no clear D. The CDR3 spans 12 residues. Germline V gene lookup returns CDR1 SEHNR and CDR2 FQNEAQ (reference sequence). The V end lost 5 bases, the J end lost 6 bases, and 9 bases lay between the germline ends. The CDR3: CASSEGEDTQYF. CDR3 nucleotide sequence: TGTGCCAGCAGCGAAGGAGAGGATACGCAGTATTTT.

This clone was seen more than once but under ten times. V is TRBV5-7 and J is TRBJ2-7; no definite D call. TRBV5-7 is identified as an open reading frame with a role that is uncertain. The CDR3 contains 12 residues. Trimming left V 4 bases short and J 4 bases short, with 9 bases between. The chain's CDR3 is CASSNTWYEQYF. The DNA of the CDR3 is TGTGCCAGCAGCAACACCTGGTACGAGCAGTACTTC.

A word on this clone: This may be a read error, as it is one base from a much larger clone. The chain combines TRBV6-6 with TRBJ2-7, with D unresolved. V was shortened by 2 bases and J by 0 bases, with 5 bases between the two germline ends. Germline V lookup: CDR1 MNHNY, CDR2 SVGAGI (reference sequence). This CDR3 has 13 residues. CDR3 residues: CASSYGPSYEQYF. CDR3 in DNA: TGTGCCAGCAGTTACGGGCCCTCCTACGAGCAGTACTTC.

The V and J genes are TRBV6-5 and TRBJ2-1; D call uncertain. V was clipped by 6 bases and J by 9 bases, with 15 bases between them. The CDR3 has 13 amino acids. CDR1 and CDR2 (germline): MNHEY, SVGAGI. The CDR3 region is CASSSTSLGEQFF. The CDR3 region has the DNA TGTGCCAGCAGCTCGACCTCTTTGGGTGAGCAGTTCTTC.

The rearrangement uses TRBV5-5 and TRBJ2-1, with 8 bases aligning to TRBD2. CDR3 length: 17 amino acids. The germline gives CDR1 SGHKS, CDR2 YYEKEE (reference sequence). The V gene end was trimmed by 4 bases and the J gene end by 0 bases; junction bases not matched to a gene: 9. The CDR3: CASSPVAGRSSYNEQFF. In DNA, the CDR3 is TGTGCCAGCAGCCCCGTAGCGGGGAGAAGCTCCTACAATGAGCAGTTCTTC.

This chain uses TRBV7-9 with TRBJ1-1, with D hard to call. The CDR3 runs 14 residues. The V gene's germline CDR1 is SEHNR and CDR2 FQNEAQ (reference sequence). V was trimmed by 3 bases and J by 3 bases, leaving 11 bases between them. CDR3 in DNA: TGTGCCAGCAGCTTTTTACGGGAGGACACTGAAGCTTTCTTT. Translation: CASSFLREDTEAFF. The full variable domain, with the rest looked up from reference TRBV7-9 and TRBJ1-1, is DTGVSQNPRHKITKRGQNVTFRCDPISEHNRLYWYRQTLGQGPEFLTYFQNEAQLEKSRLLSDRFSAERPKGSFSTLEIQRTEQGDSAMYLCASSFLREDTEAFFGQGTRLTVV.

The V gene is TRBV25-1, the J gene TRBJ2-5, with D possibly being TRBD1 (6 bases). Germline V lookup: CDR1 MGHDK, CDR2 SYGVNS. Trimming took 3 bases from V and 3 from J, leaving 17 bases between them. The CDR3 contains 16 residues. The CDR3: CASSDSTGWHEETQYF. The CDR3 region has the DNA TGTGCCAGCAGTGACTCTACAGGGTGGCACGAAGAGACCCAGTACTTC.

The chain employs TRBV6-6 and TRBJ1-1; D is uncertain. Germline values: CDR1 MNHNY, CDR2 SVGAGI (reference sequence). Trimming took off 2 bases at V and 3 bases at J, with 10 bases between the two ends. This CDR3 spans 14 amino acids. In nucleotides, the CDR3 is TGTGCCAGCAGTTACGGGGTAATGGACACTGAAGCTTTCTTT. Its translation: CASSYGVMDTEAFF.

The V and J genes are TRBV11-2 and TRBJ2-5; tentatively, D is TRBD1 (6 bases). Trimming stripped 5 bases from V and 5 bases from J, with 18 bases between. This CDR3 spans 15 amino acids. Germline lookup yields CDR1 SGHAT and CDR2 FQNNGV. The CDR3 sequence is CASSQERTGSETQYF. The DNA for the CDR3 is TGTGCCAGCAGCCAAGAAAGAACAGGGTCGGAGACCCAGTACTTC. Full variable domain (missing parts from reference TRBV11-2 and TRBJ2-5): EAGVAQSPRYKIIEKRQSVAFWCNPISGHATLYWYQQILGQGPKLLIQFQNNGVVDDSQLPKDRFSAERLKGVDSTLKIQPAKLEDSAVYLCASSQERTGSETQYFGPGTRLLVL.

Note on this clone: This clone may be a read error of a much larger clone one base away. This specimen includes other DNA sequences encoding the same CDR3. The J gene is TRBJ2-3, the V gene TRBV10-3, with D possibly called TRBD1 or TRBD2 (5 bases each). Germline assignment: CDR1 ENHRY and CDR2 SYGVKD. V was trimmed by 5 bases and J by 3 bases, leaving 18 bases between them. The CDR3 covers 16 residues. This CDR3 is CAISSLGTEVTDTQYF. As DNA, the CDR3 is TGTGCCATCAGTTCTCTGGGGACGGAGGTGACAGATACGCAGTATTTT.

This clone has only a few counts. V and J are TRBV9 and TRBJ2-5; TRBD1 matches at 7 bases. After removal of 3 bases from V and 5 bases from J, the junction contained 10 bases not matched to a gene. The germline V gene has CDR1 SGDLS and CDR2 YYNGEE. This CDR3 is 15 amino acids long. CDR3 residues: CASSASGTVGETQYF. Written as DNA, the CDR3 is TGTGCCAGCAGCGCCTCCGGGACAGTGGGGGAGACCCAGTACTTC.

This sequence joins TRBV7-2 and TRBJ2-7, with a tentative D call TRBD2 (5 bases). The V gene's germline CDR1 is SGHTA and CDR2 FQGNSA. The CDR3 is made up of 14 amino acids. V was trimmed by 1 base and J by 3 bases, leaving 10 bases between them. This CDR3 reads CASSLEFAGYEQYF. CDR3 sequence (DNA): TGTGCCAGCAGCTTAGAATTCGCGGGCTACGAGCAGTACTTC.

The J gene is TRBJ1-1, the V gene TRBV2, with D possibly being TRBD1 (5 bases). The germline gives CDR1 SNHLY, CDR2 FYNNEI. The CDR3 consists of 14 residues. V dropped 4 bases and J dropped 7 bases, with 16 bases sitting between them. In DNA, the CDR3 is TGTGCCAGCAGTGTAAGCGGGCAGGGATATGAAGCTTTCTTT. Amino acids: CASSVSGQGYEAFF.

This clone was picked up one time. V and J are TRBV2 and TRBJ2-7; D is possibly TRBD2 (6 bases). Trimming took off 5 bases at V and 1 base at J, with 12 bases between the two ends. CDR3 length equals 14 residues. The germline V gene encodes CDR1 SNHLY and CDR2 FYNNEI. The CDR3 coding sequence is TGTGCCAGCAGTTGGGACTTTGGATCCTACGAGCAGTACTTC. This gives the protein CASSWDFGSYEQYF. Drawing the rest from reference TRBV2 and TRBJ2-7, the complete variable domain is EPEVTQTPSHQVTQMGQEVILRCVPISNHLYFYWYRQILGQKVEFLVSFYNNEISEKSEIFDDQFSVERPDGSNFTLKIRSTKLEDSAMYFCASSWDFGSYEQYFGPGTRLTVT.

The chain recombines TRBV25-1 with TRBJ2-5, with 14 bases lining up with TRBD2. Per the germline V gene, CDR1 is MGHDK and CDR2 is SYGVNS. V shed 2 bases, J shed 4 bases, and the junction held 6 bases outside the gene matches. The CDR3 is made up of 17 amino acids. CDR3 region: CASSERGLAGGRETQYF. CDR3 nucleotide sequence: TGTGCCAGCAGTGAACGAGGACTAGCGGGAGGCAGAGAGACCCAGTACTTC. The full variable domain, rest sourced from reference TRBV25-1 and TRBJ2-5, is EADIYQTPRYLVIGTGKKITLECSQTMGHDKMYWYQQDPGMELHLIHYSYGVNSTEKGDLSSESTVSRIRTEHFPLTLESARPSHTSQYLCASSERGLAGGRETQYFGPGTRLLVL.

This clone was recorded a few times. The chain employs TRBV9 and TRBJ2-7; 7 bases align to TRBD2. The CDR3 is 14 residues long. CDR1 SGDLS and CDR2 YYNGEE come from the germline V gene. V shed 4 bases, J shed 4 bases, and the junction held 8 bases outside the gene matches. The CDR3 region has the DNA TGTGCCAGCAGCCCCCCCGGGGGAGGGTACGAGCAGTACTTC. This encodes CASSPPGGGYEQYF.

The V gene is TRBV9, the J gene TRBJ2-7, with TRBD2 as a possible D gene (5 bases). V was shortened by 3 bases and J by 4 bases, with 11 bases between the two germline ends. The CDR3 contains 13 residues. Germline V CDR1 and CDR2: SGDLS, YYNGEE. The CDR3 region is CASSGPTSYEQYF. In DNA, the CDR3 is TGTGCCAGCAGCGGACCAACTAGTTACGAGCAGTACTTC.

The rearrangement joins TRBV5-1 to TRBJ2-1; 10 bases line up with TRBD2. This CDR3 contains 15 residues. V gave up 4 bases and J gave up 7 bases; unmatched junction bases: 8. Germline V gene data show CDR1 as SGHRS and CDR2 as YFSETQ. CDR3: CASSLGTSVSNEQFF. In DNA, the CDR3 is TGCGCCAGCAGCCTGGGGACTAGCGTATCAAATGAGCAGTTCTTC.

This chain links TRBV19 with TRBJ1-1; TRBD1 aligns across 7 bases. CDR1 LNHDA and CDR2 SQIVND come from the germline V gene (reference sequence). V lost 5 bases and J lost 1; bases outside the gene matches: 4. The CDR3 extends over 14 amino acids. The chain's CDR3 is CASSSTGPNTEAFF. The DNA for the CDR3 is TGTGCCAGTAGTTCGACAGGGCCGAACACTGAAGCTTTCTTT.